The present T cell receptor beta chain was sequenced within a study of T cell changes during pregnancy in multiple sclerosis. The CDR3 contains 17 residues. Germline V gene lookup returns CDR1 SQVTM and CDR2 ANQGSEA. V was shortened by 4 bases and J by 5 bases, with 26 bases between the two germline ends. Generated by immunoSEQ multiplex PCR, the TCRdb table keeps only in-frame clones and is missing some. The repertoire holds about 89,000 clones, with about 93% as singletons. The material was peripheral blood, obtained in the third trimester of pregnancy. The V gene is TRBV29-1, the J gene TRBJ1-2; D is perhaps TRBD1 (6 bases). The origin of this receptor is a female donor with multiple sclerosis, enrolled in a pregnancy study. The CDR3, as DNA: TGCAGCGTTGGAGGCGGGGGGGCGTATGATTTTTTTTATGGCTACACCTTC. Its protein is CSVGGGGAYDFFYGYTF. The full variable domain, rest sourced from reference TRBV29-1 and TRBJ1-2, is SAVISQKPSRDICQRGTSLTIQCQVDSQVTMMFWYRQQPGQSLTLIATANQGSEATYESGFVIDKFPISRPNLTFSTLTVSNMSPEDSSIYLCSVGGGGAYDFFYGYTFGSGTRLTVV.